This T cell receptor (beta chain) is drawn from a study of blood T cell repertoires in COVID-19. This clone was counted only a few times. This table comes from immunoSEQ multiplex PCR, and its TCRdb copy is limited to in-frame clones, with some not included. Among 200,000 to 300,000 clones, more than 75% were seen once, and the ten largest hold about 12%. The CDR3 sequence is 18 residues long. Trimming took off 2 bases at V and 1 base at J, with 20 bases between the two ends. Germline V gives CDR1 MNHEY, CDR2 SMNVEV (reference sequence). The sequencing input was peripheral blood. This receptor was taken from a man older than 75 with acute or convalescent COVID-19. The chain recombines TRBV27 with TRBJ1-2; a possible D gene is TRBD1 (5 bases). CDR3 region: CASSLRPSRQTDNYGYTF. In DNA form, the CDR3 reads TGTGCCAGCAGTTTAAGGCCCTCTCGACAGACTGATAACTATGGCTACACCTTC.